This TCR beta chain was recovered during a study of T cells after yellow fever vaccination. The overall study: SMART-Seq v4 Ultra Low Input prepared libraries from low-cell fractions.

Concerning this clonotype itself: Its specificity is unknown.

Universal primer sites and UMIs were introduced during 5'RACE template-switching synthesis of TCR cDNA. Each CDR3 protein gets one entry after TCRdb re-called the 5' RACE reads with MiXCR. The data hold 340,000 or so distinct CDR3 sequences, with approximately 12% observed a single time. Overall study results and limits: After the booster, about 95% of CD4 and more than 85% of CD8 primary-response clones were re-detected. On re-exposure, the response was weaker but peaked faster, at day 5 versus 15.

CDR1 SGHNT and CDR2 YYREEE come from the germline V gene (reference sequence). V was shortened by 3 bases and J by 4 bases, with 16 bases between the two germline ends. The length of the CDR3 is 15 residues. V is TRBV5-4 and J is TRBJ1-2; no clear D. This sequence originates from a man between 18 and 35 years old who received the YFV17D yellow fever vaccine. Sequences were derived from CD4+ T cells sorted from PBMCs, sampled 15 days after the yellow fever booster vaccination. This CDR3 is CASSSARGLPYGYTF. The CDR3 bases are TGTGCCAGCAGCTCCGCAAGAGGTCTCCCCTATGGCTACACCTTC.